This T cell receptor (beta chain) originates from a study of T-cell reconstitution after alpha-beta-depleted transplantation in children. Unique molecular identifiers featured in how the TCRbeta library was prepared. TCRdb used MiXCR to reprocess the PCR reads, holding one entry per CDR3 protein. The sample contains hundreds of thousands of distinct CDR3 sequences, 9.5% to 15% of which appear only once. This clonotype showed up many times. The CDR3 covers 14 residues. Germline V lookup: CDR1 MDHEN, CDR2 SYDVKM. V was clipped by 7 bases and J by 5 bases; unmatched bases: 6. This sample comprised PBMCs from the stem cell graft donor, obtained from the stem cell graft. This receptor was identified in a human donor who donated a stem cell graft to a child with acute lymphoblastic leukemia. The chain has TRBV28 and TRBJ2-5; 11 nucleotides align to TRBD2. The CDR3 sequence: CASKGPSGRETQYF. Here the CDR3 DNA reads TGTGCCAGCAAAGGCCCTAGCGGGAGGGAGACCCAGTACTTC.